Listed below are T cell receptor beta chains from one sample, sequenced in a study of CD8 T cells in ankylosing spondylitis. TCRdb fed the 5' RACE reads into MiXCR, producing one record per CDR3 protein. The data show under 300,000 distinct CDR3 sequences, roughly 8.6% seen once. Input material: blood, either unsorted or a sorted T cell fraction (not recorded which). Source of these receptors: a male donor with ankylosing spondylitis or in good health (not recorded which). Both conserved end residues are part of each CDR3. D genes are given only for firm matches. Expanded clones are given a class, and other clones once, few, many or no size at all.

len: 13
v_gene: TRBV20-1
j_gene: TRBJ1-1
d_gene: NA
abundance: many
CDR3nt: TGCAGTGCTAGAGACAGTGTTCCCACTGAAGCTTTCTTT
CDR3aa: CSARDSVPTEAFF

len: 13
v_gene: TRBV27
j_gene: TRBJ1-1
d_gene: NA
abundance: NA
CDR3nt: TGTGCCAGGGAGAGGGAAGATGACACTGAAGCTTTCTTT
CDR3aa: CAREREDDTEAFF

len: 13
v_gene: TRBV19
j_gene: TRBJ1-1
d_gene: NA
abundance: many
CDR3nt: TGTGCCAGTAGTATTAGGCGCCTCACTGAAGCTTTCTTT
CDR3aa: CASSIRRLTEAFF

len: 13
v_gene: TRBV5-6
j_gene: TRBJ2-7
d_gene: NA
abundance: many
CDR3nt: TGTGCCAGCAGCCTAAGACGGGCCTACGAGCAGTACTTC
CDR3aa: CASSLRRAYEQYF

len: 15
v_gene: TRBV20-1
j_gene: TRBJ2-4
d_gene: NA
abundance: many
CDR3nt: TGCAGTGCTAGAGATAAGAGGGCGGCTCTCGGCATTCAGTACTTC
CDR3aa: CSARDKRAALGIQYF

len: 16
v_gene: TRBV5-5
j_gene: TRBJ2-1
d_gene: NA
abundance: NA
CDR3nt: TGTGCCAGCAGCCTTAGACAGGTTAGCTCCTACAATGAGCAGTTCTTC
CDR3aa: CASSLRQVSSYNEQFF

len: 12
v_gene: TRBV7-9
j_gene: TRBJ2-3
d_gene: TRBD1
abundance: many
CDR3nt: TGTGCCAGCGCCCCCGAGGACAGGGCGCAGTATTTT
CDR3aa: CASAPEDRAQYF

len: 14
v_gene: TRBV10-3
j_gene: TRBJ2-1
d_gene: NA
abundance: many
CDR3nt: TGTGCCATCAGTGACACGACTAGTCCCAATGAGCAGTTCTTC
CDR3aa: CAISDTTSPNEQFF

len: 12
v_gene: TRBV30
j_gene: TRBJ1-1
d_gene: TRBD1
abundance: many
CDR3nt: TGTGCCTGGAGTACAGGGGTCACTGAAGCTTTCTTT
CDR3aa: CAWSTGVTEAFF

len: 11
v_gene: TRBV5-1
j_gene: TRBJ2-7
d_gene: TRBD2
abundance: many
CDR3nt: TGCGCCAGCAGCGATAAGCGGGAGGAGTACTTC
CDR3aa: CASSDKREEYF

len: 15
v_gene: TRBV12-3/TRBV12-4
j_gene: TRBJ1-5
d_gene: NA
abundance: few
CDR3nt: TGTGCCAGCAGCGGAGAAGTGGATATCAGGGAGCCCCAGCATTTT
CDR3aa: CASSGEVDIREPQHF

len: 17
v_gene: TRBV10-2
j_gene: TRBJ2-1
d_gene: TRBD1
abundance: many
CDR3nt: TGCGCCAGCAGTGAGTCGGACAGGGGAACTAGCTCCAATGAGCAGTTCTTC
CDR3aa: CASSESDRGTSSNEQFF

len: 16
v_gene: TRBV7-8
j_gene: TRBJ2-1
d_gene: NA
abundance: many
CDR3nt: TGTGCCAGCAGCTTAAGTATGGCAGCGTCATACAATGAGCAGTTCTTC
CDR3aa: CASSLSMAASYNEQFF

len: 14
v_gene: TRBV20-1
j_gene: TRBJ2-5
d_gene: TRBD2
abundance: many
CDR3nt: TGCAGTGCTAGAATTAGCGGGGCTCAAGAGACCCAGTACTTC
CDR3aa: CSARISGAQETQYF

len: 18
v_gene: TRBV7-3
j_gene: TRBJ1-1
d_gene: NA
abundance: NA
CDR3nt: TGTGCCAGCAGCTTATTCCCGGTTAGCAGGACAATGAACACTGAAGCTTTCTTT
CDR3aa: CASSLFPVSRTMNTEAFF

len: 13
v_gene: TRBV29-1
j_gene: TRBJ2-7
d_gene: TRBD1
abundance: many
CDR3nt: TGCAGCGTTGGACAGGGACCTTTGAACGAGCAGTACTTC
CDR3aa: CSVGQGPLNEQYF

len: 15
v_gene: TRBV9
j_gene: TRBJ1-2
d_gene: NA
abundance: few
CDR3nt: TGTGCCAGCAGCGTAGCATATAGCTCGTTATATGGCTACACCTTC
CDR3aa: CASSVAYSSLYGYTF

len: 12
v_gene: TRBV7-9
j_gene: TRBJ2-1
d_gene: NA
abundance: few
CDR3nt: TGTGCCAGCAGCTTAGAATCCGGGGGGCAATTCTTC
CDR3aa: CASSLESGGQFF

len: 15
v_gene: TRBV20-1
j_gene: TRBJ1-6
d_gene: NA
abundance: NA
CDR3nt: TGCAGTGCTAGAGGGGGGAACTCCTATAATTCACCCCTCCACTTT
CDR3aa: CSARGGNSYNSPLHF

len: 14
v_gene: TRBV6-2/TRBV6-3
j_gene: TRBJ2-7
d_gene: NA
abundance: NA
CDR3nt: TGTGCCAGCAGTTACGAAGGAGCCGGATACGAGCAGTACTTC
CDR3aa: CASSYEGAGYEQYF

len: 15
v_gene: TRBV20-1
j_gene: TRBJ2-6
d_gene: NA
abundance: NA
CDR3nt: TGCAGTGCTAGAGAATCCGGGGCTGGGGCCAACGTCCTGACTTTC
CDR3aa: CSARESGAGANVLTF

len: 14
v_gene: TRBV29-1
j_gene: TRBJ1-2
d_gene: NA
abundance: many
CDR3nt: TGCAGCGTTGAGAGGGGCTTTTCTAACTATGGCTACACCTTC
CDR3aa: CSVERGFSNYGYTF

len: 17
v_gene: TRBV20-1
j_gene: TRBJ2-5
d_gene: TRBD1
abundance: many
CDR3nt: TGCAGTGCTCGGACAGGGGAGGGTGGCCAGGCATGGGAGACCCAGTACTTC
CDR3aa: CSARTGEGGQAWETQYF

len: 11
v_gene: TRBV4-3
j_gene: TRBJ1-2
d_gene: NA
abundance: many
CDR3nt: TGCGCCAGCAGCCAGGAGGACAGCTGCAACTTC
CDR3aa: CASSQEDSCNF

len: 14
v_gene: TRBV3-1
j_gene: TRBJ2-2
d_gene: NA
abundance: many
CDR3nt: TGTGCCAGCAGCCAAGGCCAGCGGATCGGGGAGCTGTTTTTT
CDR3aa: CASSQGQRIGELFF

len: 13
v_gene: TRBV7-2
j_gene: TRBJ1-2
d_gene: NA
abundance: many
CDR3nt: TGTGCCAGCAGCTTTAATCACGGGGGTGGCTACACCTTC
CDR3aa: CASSFNHGGGYTF